These 26 T cell receptor beta chains were sequenced from one sample in a study of T cell responses to AZD1222 COVID-19 vaccine. Repertoires were generated with immunoSEQ multiplex PCR, while TCRdb's copy carries only in-frame clones and drops some. The table records 120,000 to 150,000 clones, about nine tenths of them present only once. The sample consisted of peripheral blood, taken on day 0 of MenACWY control vaccination. These TCRs come from an adult in good health.

V and J are TRBV3-1 (or the pseudogene TRBV3-2) and TRBJ2-1, with 11 bases matching TRBD2. The CDR3 runs to 17 residues. The V gene's germline CDR1 is LGHDT and CDR2 YNNKEL (reference sequence). The junction had 8 bases not matched to a gene; V was cut back by 1 base and J by 6 bases. The CDR3 DNA is TGTGCCAGCAGCCAAGGATTAGCGGGGGGGCGTGGCAATGAGCAGTTCTTC. It codes for CASSQGLAGGRGNEQFF.

This clone was detected only once. The chain couples TRBV5-6 to TRBJ1-4; a possible D gene is TRBD1 (6 bases). Trimming stripped 4 bases from V and 5 bases from J, with 15 bases between. This CDR3 region has 15 residues. The germline V gene has CDR1 SGHDT and CDR2 YYEEEE. CDR3 residues: CASSITGKVNEKLFF. The CDR3 DNA reads TGTGCCAGCAGCATCACAGGGAAAGTGAATGAAAAACTGTTTTTT.

The chain uses TRBV21-1 and TRBJ1-6. TRBV21-1 is classified as a pseudogene. The CDR3 is made up of 12 amino acids. Written as DNA, the CDR3 is TGTGCCAGCCCCCACGTCCATTCACCCCTCCACTTT. This translates into CASPHVHSPLHF.

The table lists this clone with a count of one. The V gene is TRBV12-3 or TRBV12-4, the J gene TRBJ1-2; the D gene is possibly TRBD1 (5 bases). The CDR3 consists of 13 residues. The V gene lost 7 bases and the J gene lost 6 bases, with 15 bases spanning the gap. The CDR3 is CASTVRQRNGYTF. The CDR3 DNA reads as TGTGCCAGCACCGTTCGACAGCGGAATGGCTACACCTTC.

About this clone: Because the CDR3's place on the DNA is in doubt, the DNA is left out and the CDR3 is given as listed by TCRdb. The gene calls are TRBV21-1 and TRBJ2-3; the table's D call, TRBD1, was not checked against the DNA. TRBV21-1 is noted as a pseudogene. A total of 19 residues make up the CDR3, ends included. The CDR3 loop reads CASSTSGQGVAGGTDTQYF.

This rearrangement joins TRBV11-2 to TRBJ1-3; unclear D gene. The CDR3 runs to 12 residues. V gave up 4 bases and J gave up 4 bases, with 5 bases separating them. The V gene's germline CDR1 is SGHAT and CDR2 FQNNGV. As DNA, the CDR3 is TGTGCCAGCAGCTCGACCGGAAACACCATATATTTT. Its protein product is CASSSTGNTIYF.

The V and J genes are TRBV12-5 and TRBJ2-6; D call uncertain. This CDR3 spans 15 amino acids. Germline-derived CDR1 and CDR2 are LGHNT and FRNRAP. The V end was cut by 2 bases, the J end by 0 bases, with 5 bases between. The CDR3 nucleotides read TGTGCTAGTGGTTTGAGCCTCTCTGGGGCCAACGTCCTGACTTTC. Amino acids: CASGLSLSGANVLTF. The full variable domain, with the rest looked up from reference TRBV12-5 and TRBJ2-6, is DARVTQTPRHKVTEMGQEVTMRCQPILGHNTVFWYRQTMMQGLELLAYFRNRAPLDDSGMPKDRFSAEMPDATLATLKIQPSEPRDSAVYFCASGLSLSGANVLTFGAGSRLTVL.

This clone is a singleton in its sample. The chain combines TRBV16 with TRBJ1-1; D may be TRBD1 (5 bases). The CDR3 runs 15 residues. CDR1 KGHSY and CDR2 FQNENV come from the germline V gene. V gave up 4 bases and J gave up 1 base, with 13 bases separating them. For the CDR3, the DNA is TGTGCCAGCAGCCTGGGGGGGACGGCGAACACTGAAGCTTTCTTT. This translates into CASSLGGTANTEAFF.

This clone was seen just once. The chain employs TRBV7-9 and TRBJ1-2; 7 bases map to TRBD1. V gave up 1 base and J gave up 8 bases; unmatched junction bases: 16. The CDR3 totals 17 residues. CDR1 is SEHNR, CDR2 FQNEAQ, per germline (reference sequence). The CDR3 DNA sequence: TGTGCCAGCAGCTTAGGGGCAGGCGGGAACAGGGGAGTAGGCTACACCTTC. Translated, it gives CASSLGAGGNRGVGYTF.

The chain uses TRBV6-5 and TRBJ2-2, with D possibly TRBD2 on 6 matching bases. Per the germline V gene, CDR1 is MNHEY and CDR2 is SVGAGI. The CDR3 runs 16 residues. V was trimmed by 0 bases and J by 2 bases, leaving 10 bases between them. The CDR3 loop reads CASSYSPGGNTGELFF. The CDR3 DNA follows: TGTGCCAGCAGTTACTCCCCCGGGGGAAACACCGGGGAGCTGTTTTTT.

The chain joins TRBV5-1 to TRBJ2-1; the match to TRBD2 covers 13 bases. Germline values: CDR1 SGHRS, CDR2 YFSETQ. Trimming at V came to 0 bases and at J to 8 bases, leaving 8 bases not matched to a gene. This CDR3 has 17 amino acids. The CDR3 DNA follows: TGCGCCAGCAGCTTGGCTGGGACTAGCGGGGTAGGCTATGAGCAGTTCTTC. Protein product: CASSLAGTSGVGYEQFF.

This rearrangement joins TRBV27 to TRBJ2-7, with 9 bases identical to TRBD1. The CDR3 runs to 15 residues. Germline V CDR1 and CDR2: MNHEY, SMNVEV (reference sequence). V was clipped by 0 bases and J by 5 bases; unmatched bases: 5. The CDR3 is CASSLSGDRVHEQYF. CDR3 in DNA: TGTGCCAGCAGTTTATCGGGGGACAGGGTCCACGAGCAGTACTTC.

J is TRBJ1-4 and V is TRBV19; D unresolved. Germline CDR1 reads LNHDA; CDR2 reads SQIVND (reference sequence). The CDR3 totals 14 residues. Trimming removed 6 bases at V and 8 bases at J, with 16 bases between. The CDR3 protein is CASSGIAQGEKLFF. As DNA, the CDR3 is TGTGCCAGTAGCGGAATCGCACAAGGCGAAAAACTGTTTTTT.

The rearrangement joins TRBV7-8 to TRBJ1-5; D may be TRBD1 (5 bases). CDR3 size: 13 residues. Germline-derived CDR1 and CDR2 are SGHVS and FQNEAQ. Between the trimmed V and J ends, which lost 4 bases and 7 bases, there was a span of 11 bases. The CDR3: CASSSQGEQPQHF. CDR3 DNA: TGTGCCAGCAGCTCCCAAGGGGAACAGCCCCAGCATTTT.

The sample holds a few counts of this clone. The chain links TRBV3-1 (or the pseudogene TRBV3-2) to TRBJ1-6; no firm D call. Germline V gene sequence: CDR1 LGHDT, CDR2 YNNKEL (reference sequence). This CDR3 has 15 residues. The V and J ends lost 1 base and 8 bases respectively, with 12 bases between them. This chain's CDR3 is CASSQGDYSDSPLHF. Here the CDR3 DNA reads TGTGCCAGCAGCCAAGGAGATTATAGTGATTCACCCCTCCACTTT.

The V gene is TRBV6-5, the J gene TRBJ1-6, with D hard to call. The CDR3 consists of 15 residues. The V end lost 3 bases, the J end lost 4 bases, and 10 bases lay between the germline ends. CDR1 and CDR2 from the germline V gene are MNHEY and SVGAGI. CDR3 sequence reads: CASSYDFSYNSPLHF. CDR3 bases: TGTGCCAGCAGTTATGACTTCTCTTATAATTCACCCCTCCACTTT.

This chain connects TRBV13 to TRBJ2-7, with D perhaps matching TRBD1 or TRBD2 (5 bases each). The germline gives CDR1 PRHDT, CDR2 FYEKMQ (reference sequence). The CDR3 is 13 amino acids. The V gene lost 5 bases and the J gene lost 3 bases, with 11 bases spanning the gap. The chain's CDR3 is CASSPGPIYEQYF. The DNA of the CDR3 is TGTGCCAGCAGCCCGGGACCGATCTACGAGCAGTACTTC.

The rearrangement links TRBV13 to TRBJ2-2; maybe TRBD2 (6 bases). CDR1 and CDR2 from the germline V gene are PRHDT and FYEKMQ (reference sequence). The CDR3 runs 15 residues. The V end lost 4 bases, the J end lost 6 bases, and 15 bases lay between the germline ends. The DNA of the CDR3 is TGTGCCAGCAGCTCGGGGACTTTTGGGCCCGGGGAGCTGTTTTTT. Translated: CASSSGTFGPGELFF.

The rearrangement joins TRBV12-5 to TRBJ1-5; a possible D gene is TRBD1 (6 bases). Germline V lookup: CDR1 LGHNT, CDR2 FRNRAP. The CDR3 sequence is 15 residues long. V lost 5 bases and J lost 6, with 17 bases in between. In DNA form, the CDR3 reads TGTGCTAGTGGTCTCCTATGGGGGCAAAGTCAGCCCCAGCATTTT. Amino acid sequence: CASGLLWGQSQPQHF.

The CDR3 loop is CATSRSNEKQFF. In DNA, the CDR3 is TGTGCCACCAGCAGAAGCAATGAGAAGCAGTTCTTC. The chain employs TRBV15 and TRBJ2-1; D gene ambiguous. The ends were cut back, 2 bases at V and 11 bases at J, with 10 bases in the middle. Germline V gene lookup returns CDR1 LNHNV and CDR2 YYDKDF (reference sequence). The CDR3 is 12 residues long.

J is TRBJ1-2 and V is TRBV5-1; 7 nucleotides agree with TRBD1. Trimming took 3 bases from V and 2 from J; bases not matched to a gene: 7. There are 15 residues in the CDR3. Germline lookup yields CDR1 SGHRS and CDR2 YFSETQ. The CDR3 nucleotides read TGCGCCAGCAGCTACCGGGGACAGAACAACTATGGCTACACCTTC. It specifies CASSYRGQNNYGYTF.

The chain joins TRBV7-2 to TRBJ1-5; tentatively, D is TRBD1 (5 bases). Trimming pared 5 bases from V and 6 bases from J, leaving 8 bases between. CDR3 length: 12 residues. Germline CDR1 reads SGHTA; CDR2 reads FQGNSA. CDR3 DNA: TGTGCCAGCAGCCACAGGAGTCAGCCCCAGCATTTT. It is translated as CASSHRSQPQHF.

The chain recombines TRBV6-1 with TRBJ1-3, with TRBD1 as a possible D gene (6 bases). V lost 2 bases, J lost 4 bases, and 9 bases lay in between. This CDR3 has 14 amino acids. CDR1 is MNHNS and CDR2 is SASEGT in the germline V gene. The CDR3 DNA follows: TGTGCCAGCAGTGAATGGGGGGCGGGAAACACCATATATTTT. Translating gives CASSEWGAGNTIYF.

The chain joins TRBV5-8 to TRBJ2-7; 13 nucleotides line up with TRBD2. The V gene end was trimmed by 6 bases and the J gene end by 3 bases; junction bases not matched to a gene: 15. Germline CDR1 reads SGHTS; CDR2 reads YDEGEE. The CDR3 extends over 18 amino acids. For the CDR3, the DNA is TGTGCCAGCATCTGGACTAGCGGGAGTAAGGGATGGGGCTACGAGCAGTACTTC. This codes for CASIWTSGSKGWGYEQYF.

The chain uses TRBV14 and TRBJ1-1; D is unresolved. The CDR3 length is 15 residues. With 6 bases removed from V and 1 base from J, the gap between germline ends came to 15 bases. Germline V gene sequence: CDR1 SGHDN, CDR2 FVKESK. CDR3 protein: CASSPDYLENTEAFF. CDR3 nucleotide sequence: TGTGCCAGCAGTCCGGACTACCTAGAGAACACTGAAGCTTTCTTT.

This CDR3 reads CSVIGTGEQYF. CDR3 nucleotides: TGCAGTGTCATTGGGACAGGCGAGCAGTACTTC. This sequence joins TRBV20-1 and TRBJ2-7, with 8 bases matching TRBD1. The CDR3 has 11 amino acids. CDR1 DFQATT and CDR2 SNEGSKA come from the germline V gene (reference sequence). Trimming took 7 bases from V and 6 from J; bases not matched to a gene: 5.